This TCR beta chain emerged from a study of blood T cell repertoires in COVID-19. Study details: From the United States, Italy and Spain came samples of acute and convalescent COVID-19. T cells, B-cell-depleted T cells, or PBMCs provided the cDNA or gDNA that served as material.

Trimming cost V 4 bases and J 1 base, with 9 bases left between them. Germline values: CDR1 MNHEY, CDR2 SMNVEV (reference sequence). The CDR3 covers 14 residues. Produced via immunoSEQ multiplex PCR; TCRdb's table is partial and in-frame only. Seen here are about 98,000 clones, about four fifths observed once, and the top ten hold 7.5% to 10%. The V gene is TRBV27, the J gene TRBJ2-3; D is ambiguous. Sequencing input: peripheral blood. The receptor was derived from a man aged 40-49 years with active or convalescent COVID-19. Here the CDR3 reads CASSYRAGTDTQYF. DNA for the CDR3: TGTGCCAGCAGTTACCGAGCCGGCACAGATACGCAGTATTTT.